A single sample gave rise to the 17 T cell receptor beta chains below, sequenced in a study of beta chain features in type 1 diabetes. The antigens these receptors bind are not known. Study findings and constraints: Shortening of TCRB CDR3s, moderate but significant, appeared in all four CD4+ subsets of Type 1 diabetes patients.

The authors reverse transcribed all of the isolated RNA, so sequencing captured expressed TCRB transcripts. Generated by immunoSEQ multiplex PCR, the TCRdb table keeps only in-frame clones and is missing some. The table lists more than 300,000 clones, approximately 9.7% of them singletons. Source material: central memory CD4+ T cells from blood. The source of these receptors is a man aged 25-45 years with type 1 diabetes.

This clone was picked up a small number of times. This sequence joins TRBV6-5 and TRBJ1-1; maybe TRBD1 (6 bases). V shed 8 bases and J shed 6 bases, with 19 bases lying between them. Per the germline V gene, CDR1 is MNHEY and CDR2 is SVGAGI. The CDR3 runs 14 residues. CDR3 loop: CASSSLGAHPEAFF. In DNA, the CDR3 is TGTGCCAGCTCCTCGCTGGGGGCACATCCTGAAGCTTTCTTT.

This clone has a handful of counts. The CDR3 nucleotides are TGTGCCAGCAGCCCCGGCTCGGGTGGGGCCTGGGAAAAACTGTTTTTT. Translating it yields CASSPGSGGAWEKLFF. This chain joins TRBV7-8 and TRBJ1-4; possibly TRBD1 for D (5 bases). Germline CDR1 is SGHVS and CDR2 is FQNEAQ. The CDR3 is 16 residues long. The germline V and J ends were trimmed by 5 bases and 8 bases, with 21 bases remaining between them.

This clone was counted a few times. This chain joins TRBV11-3 and TRBJ2-3; D possibly matches TRBD1 or TRBD2 (5 bases each). The germline CDR1 and CDR2 sequences are SGHNT and YENEEA. CDR3 size: 15 residues. V was cut by 2 bases and J by 0 bases, with 9 bases left in between. DNA for the CDR3: TGTGCCAGCAGCTTATCGGGACCAAGCACAGATACGCAGTATTTT. Amino acids: CASSLSGPSTDTQYF.

This clone was observed a few times. This sequence joins TRBV7-9 and TRBJ1-5, with TRBD1 matching 9 bases. After removal of 4 bases from V and 4 bases from J, the junction contained 2 bases not matched to a gene. The CDR3 is 14 amino acids. Germline V gene lookup returns CDR1 SEHNR and CDR2 FQNEAQ (reference sequence). The CDR3 loop is CASSYGTGNQPQHF. The CDR3 region has the DNA TGTGCCAGCAGCTATGGGACAGGGAATCAGCCCCAGCATTTT.

This clone has more than one count but fewer than ten. The chain joins TRBV19 to TRBJ2-7; 9 bases are shared with TRBD2. V lost 5 bases, J lost 5 bases, and 7 bases stayed unmatched. The germline V gene has CDR1 LNHDA and CDR2 SQIVND (reference sequence). The CDR3 extends over 14 amino acids. Written as DNA, the CDR3 is TGTGCCAGTAGTCCCGGACTAGCGCGGAACGAGCAGTACTTC. Its translation: CASSPGLARNEQYF.

The chain recombines TRBV4-3 with TRBJ1-1; D is uncertain. Germline CDR1 LGHNA, CDR2 YSLEER. The ends were cut back, 0 bases at V and 3 bases at J, with 5 bases in the middle. CDR3 length equals 13 residues. As DNA, the CDR3 is TGCGCCAGCAGCCAAGAGGCGGACACTGAAGCTTTCTTT. It translates to CASSQEADTEAFF.

There are a few counts of this clone. V usage is TRBV30 and J usage is TRBJ2-3; D possibly corresponds to TRBD1 (6 bases). The CDR3 consists of 13 residues. V lost 8 bases and J lost 1, with 13 bases in between. Per the germline V gene, CDR1 is GTSNPN and CDR2 is SVGIG (reference sequence). In DNA, the CDR3 is TGTGCCGGGAACAGGGTGGGCACAGATACGCAGTATTTT. Its translation: CAGNRVGTDTQYF.

This clone was seen only a few times. The rearrangement uses TRBV2 and TRBJ1-6; no clear D gene. Germline loops: CDR1 SNHLY, CDR2 FYNNEI. The CDR3 has 13 residues. V lost 7 bases to trimming and J lost 7 bases, with 11 bases between them. The chain's CDR3 is CASNPVENSPLHF. The CDR3 DNA reads TGTGCCAGCAACCCGGTGGAGAATTCACCCCTCCACTTT.

In its sample, this clone was seen many times. This chain uses TRBV5-1 with TRBJ1-1; D is ambiguous. The V end lost 4 bases, the J end lost 6 bases, and 13 bases lay between the germline ends. Germline assignment: CDR1 SGHRS and CDR2 YFSETQ. The CDR3 has 13 residues. The CDR3, as DNA: TGCGCCAGCAGCGGGGTCTTCCTGGCTGAAGCTTTCTTT. Amino acids: CASSGVFLAEAFF.

In this sample, this clone turned up a few times. The chain employs TRBV10-2 and TRBJ2-7; D gene uncertain. The CDR3 contains 11 residues. With 10 bases removed from V and 6 bases from J, the gap between germline ends came to 13 bases. Germline values: CDR1 WSHSY, CDR2 SAAADI. CDR3 nucleotides: TGCGCCACCTCCGCCTGGGGCGAGCAGTACTTC. It yields the protein CATSAWGEQYF.

The chain uses TRBV30 and TRBJ1-3, with 7 bases aligning to TRBD1. CDR3 length: 16 residues. After removal of 2 bases from V and 2 bases from J, the junction contained 9 bases not matched to a gene. The germline V gene encodes CDR1 GTSNPN and CDR2 SVGIG (reference sequence). The CDR3 nucleotides read TGTGCCTGGAGTTCGACAGGGCTCGTTACTGGAAACACCATATATTTT. Translating it yields CAWSSTGLVTGNTIYF.

The gene calls are TRBV5-6 and TRBJ2-3; D is unclear. V was pared by 0 bases and J by 7 bases, with 0 bases between. CDR1 and CDR2 from the germline V gene are SGHDT and YYEEEE. The CDR3 loop spans 10 amino acids. The CDR3 sequence: CASSLDTQYF. CDR3 nucleotides: TGTGCCAGCAGCTTGGATACGCAGTATTTT.

The sample holds a few counts of this clone. The CDR3 DNA reads TGTGCCAGCTCACCACCGAGGTTACTGAACACTGAAGCTTTCTTT. Its protein is CASSPPRLLNTEAFF. This chain joins TRBV18 and TRBJ1-1; D unclear. CDR1 KGHSH and CDR2 LQKENI come from the germline V gene. V was cut by 0 bases and J by 0 bases, with 8 bases left in between. The CDR3 contains 15 residues.

The chain employs TRBV2 and TRBJ2-1; 8 positions match TRBD2. Germline CDR1 SNHLY, CDR2 FYNNEI. The V segment lost 3 bases and the J segment 2 bases; nucleotides outside the gene matches: 3. The CDR3 has 15 amino acids. This chain's CDR3 is CASSDRGGAYNEQFF. CDR3 nucleotide sequence: TGTGCCAGCAGTGATCGGGGGGGCGCCTACAATGAGCAGTTCTTC.

This clone was counted between two and nine times. The rearrangement joins TRBV6-5 to TRBJ2-5; D is unclear. Deletions cut 0 bases from V and 1 base from J, with 3 bases between. CDR3 length: 13 residues. Per germline, CDR1 MNHEY and CDR2 SVGAGI. The CDR3 region is CASSYSFQETQYF. Here the CDR3 DNA reads TGTGCCAGCAGTTACTCGTTCCAAGAGACCCAGTACTTC.

The V gene is TRBV20-1, the J gene TRBJ2-3; 9 nucleotides align to TRBD1. This CDR3 is built from 11 residues. Germline CDR1 is DFQATT and CDR2 is SNEGSKA (reference sequence). V was pared by 2 bases and J by 14 bases, with 5 bases of the junction left unmatched. The CDR3 DNA reads as TGCAGTGCTAGAATCCGGGACAGGGTGTATTTT. This codes for CSARIRDRVYF.

This clone has at least ten counts. The chain has TRBV28 and TRBJ2-1; 8 bases are a match to TRBD2. After removal of 6 bases from V and 4 bases from J, the junction contained 8 bases not matched to a gene. Germline CDR1 MDHEN, CDR2 SYDVKM. The CDR3 runs to 15 residues. CDR3 residues: CASSQVLAGYNEQFF. DNA of the CDR3: TGTGCCAGCAGCCAGGTGTTAGCGGGGTACAATGAGCAGTTCTTC.